Included here is one TCR beta chain sequence, with context. Original processing methods: Estimates of nucleated cell counts were drawn from the amplification of reference gene primers. Produced via immunoSEQ multiplex PCR; TCRdb's table is partial and in-frame only. V, J and clone size were drawn from that table, and D and trimming were deduced from the DNA. The repertoire has about 290,000 clones, about 89% of them found once; the top ten carry about 5%. This record comes from a study of blood T cell repertoires in COVID-19. Study-level background: Specimens from acute and convalescent COVID-19 originated in the United States, Italy and Spain. In each case, the material was cDNA or gDNA derived from T cells, B-cell-depleted T cells, or PBMCs.

The germline CDR1 and CDR2 sequences are LNHDA and SQIVND (reference sequence). The CDR3 is 15 amino acids. V was cut by 5 bases and J by 6 bases, with 20 bases left in between. The sequenced sample consisted of peripheral blood. The genes are TRBV19 and TRBJ2-7, with D possibly TRBD2 on 6 matching bases. This sequence was found in a man in his forties with acute or convalescent COVID-19. CDR3: CASSGLYGGEVEQYF. The CDR3 nucleotides read TGTGCCAGTAGTGGGCTTTACGGAGGGGAAGTCGAGCAGTACTTC.